This T cell receptor (beta chain) was identified in a study of cytomegalovirus exposure and HLA in healthy donors. It was with 60 Vbeta and 13 Jbeta primers that the PCR ran. The table came from immunoSEQ multiplex PCR; TCRdb's copy has only in-frame clones and leaves some out. The sample lists around 300,000 clones; 84% were seen once. Germline CDR1 is SQVTM and CDR2 is ANQGSEA. This CDR3 has 14 residues. The V gene lost 5 bases and the J gene lost 0 bases, with 10 bases spanning the gap. The specimen sequenced was PBMCs. The gene calls are TRBV29-1 and TRBJ2-2; maybe TRBD2 (6 bases). The source is a woman aged 40-49 years in good health and CMV-seropositive. This CDR3 reads CSVIAASNTGELFF. The CDR3 DNA follows: TGCAGCGTTATAGCGGCCTCGAACACCGGGGAGCTGTTTTTT.